The 32 T cell receptor beta chains reported below all come from one sample, sequenced in a study of human T cells and chemical hapten exposure. In TCRdb, the RACE reads were re-called with MiXCR into one record per CDR3 protein. The sample lists some 180,000 distinct CDR3 sequences; approximately 20% were seen once. Sample time point: patch test 1, 2 weeks after DPC sensitization. The treatment was: therapeutic diphenylcyclopropenone sensitization with weekly scalp DPC. The sequenced sample was whole blood, obtained in connection with sensitization to the hapten diphenylcyclopropenone (DPC). These receptors were taken from a woman in her 50s with alopecia areata. Some clones in this sample may be carry-over from other donors' samples.

This clonotype appeared a few times. The gene calls are TRBV11-2 and TRBJ2-1; D is perhaps TRBD2 (5 bases). Trimming cost V 3 bases and J 0 bases, with 9 bases left between them. The CDR3 has 15 residues. The germline gives CDR1 SGHAT, CDR2 FQNNGV. Written as DNA, the CDR3 is TGTGCCAGCAGCTTTAGCGCGAGCTCCTACAATGAGCAGTTCTTC. It yields the protein CASSFSASSYNEQFF.

The V call is TRBV5-1, the J call TRBJ2-3, with a tentative D call TRBD2 (6 bases). From germline, CDR1 is SGHRS and CDR2 YFSETQ. CDR3 length: 16 residues. The V gene lost 0 bases and the J gene lost 0 bases, with 11 bases spanning the gap. The CDR3 protein is CASSLDSGLSTDTQYF. The DNA for the CDR3 is TGCGCCAGCAGCTTGGACAGCGGGCTTAGCACAGATACGCAGTATTTT. The complete variable domain, with remaining parts taken from reference TRBV5-1 and TRBJ2-3, reads KAGVTQTPRYLIKTRGQQVTLSCSPISGHRSVSWYQQTPGQGLQFLFEYFSETQRNKGNFPGRFSGRQFSNSRSEMNVSTLELGDSALYLCASSLDSGLSTDTQYFGPGTRLTVL.

This clonotype was detected only a few times. The V gene is TRBV29-1, the J gene TRBJ2-5; 12 nucleotides match TRBD2. The CDR3 extends over 14 amino acids. Trimming removed 5 bases from V and 5 bases from J; junction bases left unmatched: 6. CDR1 is SQVTM, CDR2 ANQGSEA, per germline. This CDR3 reads CSVKTSGSLETQYF. In DNA, the CDR3 is TGCAGCGTTAAGACTAGCGGGAGCCTGGAGACCCAGTACTTC.

This clonotype was found a few times. This chain joins TRBV20-1 and TRBJ1-5; 7 positions match TRBD1. CDR1 and CDR2 from the germline V gene are DFQATT and SNEGSKA (reference sequence). This CDR3 comprises 16 residues. The junction had 10 bases not matched to a gene; V was cut back by 5 bases and J by 0 bases. CDR3 region: CSAEPGTEYSNQPQHF. CDR3 nucleotides: TGCAGTGCTGAGCCTGGGACAGAATATAGCAATCAGCCCCAGCATTTT.

In this sample, this clonotype turned up a few times. V usage is TRBV5-1 and J usage is TRBJ1-1; D remains ambiguous. Looked up from germline, CDR1 is SGHRS and CDR2 is YFSETQ. V lost 1 base and J 2 bases, leaving 9 bases between the germline ends. The CDR3 loop spans 14 amino acids. The CDR3, as DNA: TGCGCCAGCAGCTTGTGGGGAATAAACACTGAAGCTTTCTTT. Translating it yields CASSLWGINTEAFF.

This clonotype was observed a handful of times. The chain is built from TRBV28 and TRBJ1-1, with 7 bases lining up with TRBD1. The CDR3 has 14 amino acids. With 6 bases clipped from V and 3 bases from J, the junction kept 7 bases outside the gene matches. Germline-derived CDR1 and CDR2 are MDHEN and SYDVKM. The DNA for the CDR3 is TGTGCCAGCAGCCGAACAGGGGTTCACACTGAAGCTTTCTTT. Its translation is CASSRTGVHTEAFF.

This clonotype was detected many times. The chain couples TRBV9 to TRBJ1-1; no clear D gene. The germline V gene has CDR1 SGDLS and CDR2 YYNGEE. V was cut by 3 bases and J by 5 bases, with 11 bases left in between. The CDR3 contains 13 residues. Here the CDR3 DNA reads TGTGCCAGCAGCGACCCGGGCAGGACTGAAGCTTTCTTT. It yields the protein CASSDPGRTEAFF.

This clonotype was seen only a few times. The V gene is TRBV29-1, the J gene TRBJ2-1, with 8 bases matching TRBD1. The CDR3 has 13 residues. V gave up 4 bases and J gave up 9 bases; unmatched junction bases: 8. The V gene's germline CDR1 is SQVTM and CDR2 ANQGSEA. The CDR3 coding sequence is TGCAGCGTTGTAGAGACAGGGGATGGTGAGCAGTTCTTC. It specifies CSVVETGDGEQFF.

This clonotype was detected only a few times. The gene calls are TRBV9 and TRBJ1-1; TRBD1 matches at 8 bases. CDR3 length equals 13 residues. The junction had 10 bases not matched to a gene; V was cut back by 10 bases and J by 5 bases. The germline V gene has CDR1 SGDLS and CDR2 YYNGEE. The CDR3 region has the DNA TGTGCCTCAGGAAGACAGGGGCAAACTGAAGCTTTCTTT. This codes for CASGRQGQTEAFF.

This clonotype was recorded a few times. The chain carries TRBV19 and TRBJ2-7, with D perhaps matching TRBD1 (6 bases). Germline V CDR1 and CDR2: LNHDA, SQIVND (reference sequence). V shed 5 bases and J shed 4 bases, with 15 bases lying between them. The CDR3 has 14 amino acids. As DNA, the CDR3 is TGTGCCAGTAGTTCCCGGGACAAACCGTACGAGCAGTACTTC. Translating it yields CASSSRDKPYEQYF.

This clonotype was detected only a few times. The genes are TRBV3-1 and TRBJ2-3; 11 positions agree with TRBD2. J lost 4 bases, V lost 4 bases, and 7 bases had no gene match. The CDR3 has 16 amino acids. CDR1 is LGHDT and CDR2 is YNNKEL in the germline V gene (reference sequence). CDR3 DNA: TGTGCCAGCAGCCCCCAACTAGCGGGAGCGTCAGATACGCAGTATTTT. As protein: CASSPQLAGASDTQYF.

This clonotype was counted between two and nine times. The junction differs from germline at one of its ends, possibly a read error. The chain has TRBV6-1 and TRBJ2-3; 8 nucleotides line up with TRBD2. The CDR3 extends over 15 amino acids. CDR1 and CDR2 (germline): MNHNS, SASEGT. The CDR3 sequence: CASTYSGASTDTQYF. The DNA for the CDR3 is TGTGCCAGCACTTATAGCGGGGCTAGCACGGATACGCAGTATTTT.

This clonotype was observed a few times. The genes are TRBV2 and TRBJ1-2; no clear D. The CDR3 is made up of 11 amino acids. The V and J ends lost 4 bases and 5 bases respectively, with 5 bases between them. The germline CDR1 and CDR2 sequences are SNHLY and FYNNEI. CDR3 in DNA: TGTGCCAGCAGTGTGAGATATGGCTACACCTTC. Amino acid sequence: CASSVRYGYTF.

This clonotype was seen just once. This rearrangement joins TRBV12-3 or TRBV12-4 to TRBJ2-5; D unresolved. The CDR3 consists of 13 residues. The ends were cut back, 1 base at V and 5 bases at J, with 8 bases in the middle. The CDR3 reads CASSLGEDETQYF. The CDR3 DNA follows: TGTGCCAGCAGTTTAGGAGAGGATGAGACCCAGTACTTC.

This clonotype was recorded many times. This chain uses TRBV6-2 or TRBV6-3 with TRBJ1-3; D is unresolved. The germline V gene has CDR1 MNHEY and CDR2 SVGEGT. V lost 0 bases and J 4 bases, leaving 10 bases between the germline ends. CDR3 length: 15 amino acids. The DNA of the CDR3 is TGTGCCAGCAGTTACTCGAAATTTTCCGGAAACACCATATATTTT. Protein sequence: CASSYSKFSGNTIYF.

This sequence joins TRBV12-3 or TRBV12-4 and TRBJ1-1; D not certain. There are 13 residues in the CDR3. The V gene lost 6 bases and the J gene lost 7 bases, with 15 bases spanning the gap. CDR3 sequence reads: CASRPHYGGEAFF. The DNA for the CDR3 is TGTGCCAGCAGACCCCACTACGGTGGTGAAGCTTTCTTT.

Written as DNA, the CDR3 is TGCAGCGTTGAAGTGGGGGAGCGGGTGTACAATGAGCAGTTCTTC. It is translated as CSVEVGERVYNEQFF. V gene TRBV29-1 combines with J gene TRBJ2-1; possibly TRBD2 for D (6 bases). The V end lost 1 base, the J end lost 4 bases, and 14 bases lay between the germline ends. Germline V gene data show CDR1 as SQVTM and CDR2 as ANQGSEA. The CDR3 runs 15 residues.

In this sample, this clonotype turned up a few times. The chain is built from TRBV6-1 and TRBJ2-1; the match to TRBD2 covers 8 bases. V shed 5 bases and J 14 bases; nucleotides not matched to a gene: 14. The CDR3 is 14 amino acids. The germline CDR1 and CDR2 sequences are MNHNS and SASEGT. The CDR3 DNA sequence: TGTGCCAGCAGTAACACTGAGATAGCGGGGCCGGAGTTCTTC. Amino acid sequence: CASSNTEIAGPEFF.

The J gene is TRBJ2-1, the V gene TRBV5-1, with TRBD2 as a possible D gene (5 bases). The V end was cut by 4 bases, the J end by 7 bases, with 18 bases between. CDR1 is SGHRS and CDR2 is YFSETQ in the germline V gene. The CDR3 sequence is 15 residues long. CDR3 sequence (DNA): TGCGCCAGCAGCCAAGCGGAAACTGTGGGTAATGAGCAGTTCTTC. Protein: CASSQAETVGNEQFF.

This clonotype was seen only a few times. The rearrangement uses TRBV6-2 or TRBV6-3 and TRBJ2-1, with TRBD2 matching over 13 bases. CDR3 size: 15 residues. Germline CDR1 reads MNHEY; CDR2 reads SVGEGT. V dropped 5 bases and J dropped 7; count of bases not matched to a gene: 5. In nucleotides, the CDR3 is TGTGCCAGCAGTCAGGGACTAGCGGGGTCAAATGAGCAGTTCTTC. Protein sequence: CASSQGLAGSNEQFF.

This clonotype was seen only a few times. The chain combines TRBV20-1 with TRBJ2-1; possible D gene TRBD2, 5 bases. This CDR3 region has 11 residues. V was clipped by 5 bases and J by 4 bases, with 6 bases between them. CDR1 and CDR2 from the germline V gene are DFQATT and SNEGSKA (reference sequence). The CDR3 here is CSAGGYNEQFF. For the CDR3, the DNA is TGCAGTGCTGGAGGATACAATGAGCAGTTCTTC.

This clonotype has only a few counts. This chain connects TRBV27 to TRBJ2-7, with 14 positions matching TRBD2. This CDR3 has 15 amino acids. The J segment lost 2 bases and the V segment lost 6 bases, leaving 3 bases of the junction unmatched. CDR1 MNHEY and CDR2 SMNVEV come from the germline V gene (reference sequence). CDR3 residues: CASRRLAGGTYEQYF. The CDR3, as DNA: TGTGCCAGCAGAAGACTAGCGGGAGGGACCTACGAGCAGTACTTC.

This chain uses TRBV7-9 with TRBJ1-4, with unresolved D. CDR1 and CDR2 (germline): SEHNR, FQNEAQ (reference sequence). The CDR3 contains 12 residues. The ends were cut back, 2 bases at V and 6 bases at J, with 4 bases in the middle. CDR3 protein: CASSLRDEKLFF. For the CDR3, the DNA is TGTGCCAGCAGCTTAAGGGATGAAAAACTGTTTTTT.

The chain recombines TRBV29-1 with TRBJ1-5; TRBD1 is a possible D gene (6 bases). Germline V gives CDR1 SQVTM, CDR2 ANQGSEA. V lost 7 bases to trimming and J lost 6 bases, with 16 bases between them. This CDR3 is built from 13 residues. The DNA for the CDR3 is TGCAGCGCCGCGGCGGGGGCTGGTCAGCCCCAGCATTTT. It encodes CSAAAGAGQPQHF.

CDR3 nucleotides: TGTGCCAGCAGTTTAGTCTCACAGGGCTACTCTGAAGCTTTCTTT. Its translation: CASSLVSQGYSEAFF. V is TRBV12-3 or TRBV12-4 and J is TRBJ1-1, with D tentatively TRBD1 (6 bases). The germline V and J ends were trimmed by 1 base and 6 bases, with 15 bases remaining between them. The CDR3 length is 15 residues.

This clonotype was seen more than once but under ten times. J is TRBJ2-2 and V is TRBV4-1; D is unclear. V was trimmed by 1 base and J by 3 bases, leaving 3 bases between them. This CDR3 comprises 13 residues. Germline V gene lookup returns CDR1 MGHRA and CDR2 YSYEKL. Written as DNA, the CDR3 is TGCGCCAGCAGCCAAGTGGACACCGGGGAGCTGTTTTTT. The encoded protein is CASSQVDTGELFF.

This clonotype was seen only a few times. The gene calls are TRBV7-3 and TRBJ2-1; 10 bases are a match to TRBD2. V shed 2 bases, J shed 5 bases, and the junction held 3 bases outside the gene matches. CDR1 is SGHTA, CDR2 FQGTGA, per germline. This CDR3 is built from 15 residues. DNA for the CDR3: TGTGCCAGCAGCTTAGTACTAGCGGGACACAATGAGCAGTTCTTC. Translated, it gives CASSLVLAGHNEQFF.

This clonotype appeared a few times. The germline gene is not matched at one end of the junction; a read error may be the cause. The chain carries TRBV29-1 and TRBJ2-6, with D unresolved. There are 14 residues in the CDR3. The germline CDR1 and CDR2 sequences are SQVTM and ANQGSEA. The CDR3 here is CSVEQSSGTNVLTF. CDR3 sequence (DNA): TGCAGCGTGGAACAGAGCTCTGGGACCAACGTCCTGACTTTC.

This clonotype appeared once. This rearrangement joins TRBV20-1 to TRBJ2-5; D gene uncertain. CDR1 is DFQATT and CDR2 is SNEGSKA in the germline V gene (reference sequence). V lost 6 bases and J 5 bases, leaving 10 bases between the germline ends. The CDR3 sequence is 11 residues long. In DNA, the CDR3 is TGCAGTGCCACGTTAGGGGAGACCCAGTACTTC. Its translation: CSATLGETQYF.

This clonotype appeared a few times. The chain links TRBV10-3 to TRBJ2-3; D gene uncertain. Germline assignment: CDR1 ENHRY and CDR2 SYGVKD. The V and J ends lost 6 bases and 0 bases respectively, with 16 bases between them. The CDR3 runs to 16 residues. The CDR3 sequence is CAISEKTPSSTDTQYF. The DNA of the CDR3 is TGTGCCATCAGCGAAAAAACACCGTCTAGCACAGATACGCAGTATTTT.

The chain links TRBV4-2 to TRBJ1-2; D might be TRBD1 (6 bases). Per the germline V gene, CDR1 is LGHNA and CDR2 is YNFKEQ. The CDR3 spans 12 residues. V was shortened by 0 bases and J by 7 bases, with 6 bases between the two germline ends. The CDR3 loop reads CASSQETGGYTF. DNA for the CDR3: TGTGCCAGCAGCCAAGAGACAGGTGGCTACACCTTC.

A few counts support this clonotype. This chain connects TRBV11-2 to TRBJ2-2; 10 bases are a match to TRBD2. V was clipped by 4 bases and J by 2 bases; unmatched bases: 1. This CDR3 is built from 15 residues. Germline lookup yields CDR1 SGHAT and CDR2 FQNNGV. In nucleotides, the CDR3 is TGTGCCAGCAGCTCACTAGCGGGAAACACCGGGGAGCTGTTTTTT. Translated: CASSSLAGNTGELFF.